This T cell receptor beta chain was profiled in a study of blood T cells in healthy people across ages. A J-beta primer mix and a sample-barcoded 5' primer were used in a second PCR of roughly 6 to 11 cycles. Via MiXCR, TCRdb re-called the 5' RACE reads, giving one row per CDR3 protein. The profile covers about 800,000 distinct CDR3 sequences, with roughly 64% appearing a single time and approximately 23% taken by the ten largest. Trimming removed 8 bases from V and 0 bases from J, with 7 bases in between. Looked up from germline, CDR1 is SNHLY and CDR2 is FYNNEI. CDR3 length: 12 residues. The receptor was isolated from a man aged 25 to 40 in good health. The V and J genes are TRBV2 and TRBJ1-2; no definite D call. Sequencing was done on a sample of blood. CDR3 DNA sequence: TGTGCCAGCCCCCAGTCTAACTATGGCTACACCTTC. Its protein product is CASPQSNYGYTF.